These 12 T cell receptor beta chains share one sample of origin, sequenced in a study of blood T cell repertoires in COVID-19 (dated by TCRdb to 2019 to 2021). Receptor libraries were prepared by the immunoSEQ multiplex PCR assay. In TCRdb, the immuneACCESS table is reduced to in-frame sequences with V and J assigned. These tables do not hold every clone; where another copy was compared, an unresolved V gene accounts for under half, and the others remain unexplained. The sample has some 430,000 clones on record, around 90% of them singletons. The top ten clones comprise 0.6% of the sample. Sequencing input: PBMCs or T cells enriched from blood (not recorded which). The source is a young man who had recovered from COVID-19.

This clone has a single count. The chain recombines TRBV21-1 with TRBJ1-5; the table's D call TRBD1 went unverified against the DNA. TRBV21-1 corresponds to a pseudogene. This CDR3 has 15 residues. CDR3: CASSRKQGNNQPQHF. CDR3 bases: TGTGCCAGCAGCCGCAAGCAGGGAAACAATCAGCCCCAGCATTTT.

This clone was seen many times. This chain joins TRBV5-6 and TRBJ1-2, with no clear D. Germline loops: CDR1 SGHDT, CDR2 YYEEEE. V lost 3 bases and J lost 1, with 13 bases in between. This CDR3 spans 15 amino acids. CDR3: CASSSVSGHNYGYTF. Written as DNA, the CDR3 is TGTGCCAGCAGCTCGGTTTCAGGCCATAACTATGGCTACACCTTC. The full variable domain, in which reference TRBV5-6 and TRBJ1-2 provide the parts outside the CDR3, is DAGVTQSPTHLIKTRGQQVTLRCSPKSGHDTVSWYQQALGQGPQFIFQYYEEEERQRGNFPDRFSGHQFPNYSSELNVNALLLGDSALYLCASSSVSGHNYGYTFGSGTRLTVV.

The chain has TRBV30 and TRBJ1-5, with D perhaps matching TRBD1 (6 bases). Germline values: CDR1 GTSNPN, CDR2 SVGIG (reference sequence). There are 12 residues in the CDR3. V lost 4 bases and J 7 bases, leaving 11 bases between the germline ends. The CDR3 DNA follows: TGTGCCTGGAAGGGGGAAGGACAGCCCCAGCATTTT. Amino acids: CAWKGEGQPQHF.

In its sample, this clone was seen once. In nucleotides, the CDR3 is TGTGCCAGCAGTCCTCCAGTTCCATACACTGAAGCTTTCTTT. Amino acids: CASSPPVPYTEAFF. The genes are TRBV25-1 and TRBJ1-1; D remains ambiguous. Trimming left V 5 bases short and J 3 bases short, with 13 bases between. The length of the CDR3 is 14 residues. Germline assignment: CDR1 MGHDK and CDR2 SYGVNS.

The V and J genes are TRBV27 and TRBJ1-2; a weak D match, TRBD1 (5 bases). The CDR3 has 14 residues. The germline gives CDR1 MNHEY, CDR2 SMNVEV (reference sequence). The V and J ends lost 2 bases and 1 base respectively, with 8 bases between them. The CDR3 coding sequence is TGTGCCAGCAGTTTAGCCGGACATAACTATGGCTACACCTTC. As protein: CASSLAGHNYGYTF.

This rearrangement joins TRBV10-3 to TRBJ1-3, with a possible D match to TRBD1 (6 bases). CDR3 length: 13 residues. V lost 7 bases and J 8 bases, leaving 15 bases between the germline ends. Germline V lookup: CDR1 ENHRY, CDR2 SYGVKD. This chain's CDR3 is CAIKGYQGHTIYF. CDR3 in DNA: TGTGCCATCAAGGGGTACCAGGGGCACACCATATATTTT.

The chain uses TRBV6-1 and TRBJ1-5, with a weak D call TRBD1 (5 bases). Per germline, CDR1 MNHNS and CDR2 SASEGT. This CDR3 is built from 15 residues. Trimming cost V 0 bases and J 5 bases, with 11 bases left between them. The CDR3 spells CASSEATLGDQPQHF. Here the CDR3 DNA reads TGTGCCAGCAGTGAAGCGACCCTAGGGGATCAGCCCCAGCATTTT.

In nucleotides, the CDR3 is TGTGCCAGCAGTGGCCGGGACAGGGTTAATGGCTACACCTTC. Its translation: CASSGRDRVNGYTF. This chain uses TRBV2 with TRBJ1-2; TRBD1 matches 9 bases. The CDR3 is made up of 14 amino acids. The junction had 6 bases not matched to a gene; V was cut back by 4 bases and J by 6 bases. CDR1 SNHLY and CDR2 FYNNEI come from the germline V gene.

The chain combines TRBV7-7 with TRBJ2-1; the match to TRBD2 covers 7 bases. Germline V CDR1 and CDR2: SSHAT, FNYEAQ (reference sequence). The CDR3 loop spans 15 amino acids. The V and J ends lost 4 bases and 0 bases, in that order; junction bases with no gene match: 3. The CDR3 loop is CASSSTSASYNEQFF. As DNA, the CDR3 is TGTGCCAGCAGCTCCACTAGCGCCTCCTACAATGAGCAGTTCTTC.

The chain has TRBV28 and TRBJ1-5; 8 bases fit TRBD1. Looked up from germline, CDR1 is MDHEN and CDR2 is SYDVKM. The CDR3 consists of 16 residues. V gave up 2 bases and J gave up 8 bases; unmatched junction bases: 11. The CDR3 DNA reads TGTGCCAGCAGTTTAACAGTCCCCAGGGGGCAGAAGCCCCAGCATTTT. Translated: CASSLTVPRGQKPQHF.

This clone was observed a handful of times. This chain links TRBV19 with TRBJ2-4; possible D gene TRBD1, 5 bases. Germline loops: CDR1 LNHDA, CDR2 SQIVND (reference sequence). The V and J ends lost 4 bases and 4 bases respectively, with 5 bases between them. CDR3 length equals 12 residues. CDR3 nucleotides: TGTGCCAGTAGTACAGGGAAAAACATTCAGTACTTC. Protein: CASSTGKNIQYF.

The gene calls are TRBV5-6 and TRBJ1-5; tentatively, D is TRBD1 (6 bases). From germline, CDR1 is SGHDT and CDR2 YYEEEE. The CDR3 has 13 residues. The V gene lost 5 bases and the J gene lost 3 bases, with 9 bases spanning the gap. The CDR3 here is CASSTGSNQPQHF. In DNA form, the CDR3 reads TGTGCCAGCAGTACAGGGTCCAATCAGCCCCAGCATTTT. Filled out from reference TRBV5-6 and TRBJ1-5, the complete variable domain reads DAGVTQSPTHLIKTRGQQVTLRCSPKSGHDTVSWYQQALGQGPQFIFQYYEEEERQRGNFPDRFSGHQFPNYSSELNVNALLLGDSALYLCASSTGSNQPQHFGDGTRLSIL.